Only a few counts were recorded for the clone carrying this T cell receptor (beta chain). Its antigen is still unknown. Using immunoSEQ multiplex PCR, the repertoire was profiled, and TCRdb retains in-frame clones only, with some absent. The table records over 20,000 clones, around 94% of them present only once. This record comes from a study of graft-versus-host responses after intestinal transplantation. Overall study context: Induction using anti-thymocyte globulin, followed by tacrolimus and steroids for roughly 3 years, was given to all recipients. General study points: Early after transplant, HvG clones declined as circulating GvH clones peaked. Some patients had graft-donor T cell macrochimerism. In their allografts, the ratios of graft-versus-host to host-versus-graft T cell clones were high. Some GvH clones were seen earlier in gut or blood, suggesting intestinal origin.

Germline V gene lookup returns CDR1 MNHEY and CDR2 SVGAGI. The trim removed 2 bases at V and 8 bases at J, leaving 3 bases unmatched. This CDR3 is 15 amino acids long. Specimen: PBMCs, collected approximately 250 days after intestinal transplant. The sequence was obtained from a human patient who received an intestinal transplant, so some T cells may come from the graft donor. The rearrangement links TRBV6-5 to TRBJ2-4; TRBD2 agrees at 13 bases. The CDR3 DNA reads TGTGCCAGCAGTTACGGGACTAGCGGGGTTGACATTCAGTACTTC. This codes for CASSYGTSGVDIQYF.